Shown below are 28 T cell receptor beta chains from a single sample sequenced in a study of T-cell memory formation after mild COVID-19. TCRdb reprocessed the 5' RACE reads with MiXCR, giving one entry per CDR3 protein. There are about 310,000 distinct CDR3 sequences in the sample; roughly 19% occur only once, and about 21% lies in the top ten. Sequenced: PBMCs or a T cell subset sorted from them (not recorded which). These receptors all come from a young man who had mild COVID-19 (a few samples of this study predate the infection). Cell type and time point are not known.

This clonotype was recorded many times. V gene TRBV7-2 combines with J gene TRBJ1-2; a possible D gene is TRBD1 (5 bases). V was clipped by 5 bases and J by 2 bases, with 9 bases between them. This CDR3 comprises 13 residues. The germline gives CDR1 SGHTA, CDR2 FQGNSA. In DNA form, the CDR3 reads TGTGCCAGCAGCCCCGACAGAAACTATGGCTACACCTTC. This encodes CASSPDRNYGYTF.

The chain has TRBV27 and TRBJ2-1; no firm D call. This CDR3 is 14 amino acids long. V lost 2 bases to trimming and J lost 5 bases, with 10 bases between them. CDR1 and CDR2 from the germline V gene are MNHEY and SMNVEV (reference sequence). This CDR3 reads CASSLGRYNNEQFF. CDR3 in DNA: TGTGCCAGCAGTTTAGGCAGGTATAACAATGAGCAGTTCTTC.

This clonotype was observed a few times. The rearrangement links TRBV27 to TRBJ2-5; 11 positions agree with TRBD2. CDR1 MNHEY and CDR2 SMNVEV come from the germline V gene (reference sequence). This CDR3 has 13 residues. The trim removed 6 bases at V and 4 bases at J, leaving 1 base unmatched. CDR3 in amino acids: CASRGLAGETQYF. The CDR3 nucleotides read TGTGCCAGCAGAGGACTAGCGGGAGAGACCCAGTACTTC.

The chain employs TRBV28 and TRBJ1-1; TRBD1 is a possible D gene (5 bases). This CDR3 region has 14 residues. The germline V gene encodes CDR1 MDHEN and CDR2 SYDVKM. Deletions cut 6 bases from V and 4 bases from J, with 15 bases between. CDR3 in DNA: TGTGCCAGCAGAGCCAGGGAGTGGGGCACTGAAGCTTTCTTT. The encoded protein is CASRAREWGTEAFF.

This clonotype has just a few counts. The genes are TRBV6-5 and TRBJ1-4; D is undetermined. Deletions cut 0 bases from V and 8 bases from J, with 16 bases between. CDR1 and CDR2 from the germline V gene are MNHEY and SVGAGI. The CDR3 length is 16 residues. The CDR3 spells CASSYSRRPPREKLFF. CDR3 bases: TGTGCCAGCAGTTACTCGAGAAGACCACCGCGGGAAAAACTGTTTTTT.

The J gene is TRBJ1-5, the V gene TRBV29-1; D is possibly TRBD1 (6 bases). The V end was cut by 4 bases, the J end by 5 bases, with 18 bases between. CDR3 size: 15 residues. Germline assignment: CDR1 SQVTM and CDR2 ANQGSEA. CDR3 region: CSVGVGGGNDQPQHF. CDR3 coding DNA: TGCAGCGTTGGAGTGGGTGGGGGCAACGATCAGCCCCAGCATTTT. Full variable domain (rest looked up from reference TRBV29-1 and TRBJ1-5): SAVISQKPSRDICQRGTSLTIQCQVDSQVTMMFWYRQQPGQSLTLIATANQGSEATYESGFVIDKFPISRPNLTFSTLTVSNMSPEDSSIYLCSVGVGGGNDQPQHFGDGTRLSIL.

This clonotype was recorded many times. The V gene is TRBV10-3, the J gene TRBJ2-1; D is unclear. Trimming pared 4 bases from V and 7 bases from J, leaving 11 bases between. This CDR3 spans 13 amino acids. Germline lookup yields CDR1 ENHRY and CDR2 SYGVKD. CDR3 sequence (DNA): TGTGCCATCAGTGTTCATCCGAAAAATGAGCAGTTCTTC. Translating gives CAISVHPKNEQFF.

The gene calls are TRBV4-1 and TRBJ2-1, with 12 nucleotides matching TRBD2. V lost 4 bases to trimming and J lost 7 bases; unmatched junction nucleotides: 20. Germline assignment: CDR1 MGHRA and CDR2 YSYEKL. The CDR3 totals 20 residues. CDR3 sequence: CASSPNRWTSGEDLGNEQFF. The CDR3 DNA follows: TGCGCCAGCAGCCCGAACCGCTGGACTAGCGGGGAGGACCTCGGGAATGAGCAGTTCTTC.

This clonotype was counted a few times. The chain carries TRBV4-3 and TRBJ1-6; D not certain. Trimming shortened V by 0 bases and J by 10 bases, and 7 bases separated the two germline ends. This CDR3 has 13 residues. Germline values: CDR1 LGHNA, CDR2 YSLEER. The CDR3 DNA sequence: TGCGCCAGCAGCCAAGATGAAGAGTCACCCCTCCACTTT. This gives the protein CASSQDEESPLHF.

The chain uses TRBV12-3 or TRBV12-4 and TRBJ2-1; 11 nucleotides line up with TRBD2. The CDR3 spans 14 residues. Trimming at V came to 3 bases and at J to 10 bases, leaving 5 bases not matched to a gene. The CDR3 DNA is TGTGCCAGCAGTTTTCTAGCGGGGGGAGGGGAGCAGTTCTTC. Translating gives CASSFLAGGGEQFF.

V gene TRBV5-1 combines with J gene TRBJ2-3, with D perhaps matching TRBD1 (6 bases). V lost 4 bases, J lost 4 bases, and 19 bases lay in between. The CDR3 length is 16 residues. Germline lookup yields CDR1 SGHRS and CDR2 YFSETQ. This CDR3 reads CASSPWGRGTPDTQYF. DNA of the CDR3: TGCGCCAGCAGCCCTTGGGGCAGGGGTACACCAGATACGCAGTATTTT.

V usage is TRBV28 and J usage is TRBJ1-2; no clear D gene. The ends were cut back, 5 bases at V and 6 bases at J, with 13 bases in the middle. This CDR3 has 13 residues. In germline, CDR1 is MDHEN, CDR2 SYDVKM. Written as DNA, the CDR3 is TGTGCCAGCAGTCCCCCTGTCCCGGATGGCTACACCTTC. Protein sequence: CASSPPVPDGYTF.

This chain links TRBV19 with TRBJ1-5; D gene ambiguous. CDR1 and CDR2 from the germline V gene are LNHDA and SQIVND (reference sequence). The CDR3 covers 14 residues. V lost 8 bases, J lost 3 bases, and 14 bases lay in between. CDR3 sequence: CASSYLAVNQPQHF. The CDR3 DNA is TGTGCCAGTTCTTACCTGGCGGTCAATCAGCCCCAGCATTTT.

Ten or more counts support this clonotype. The CDR3 loop reads CASSQRGGRFGEQFF. The DNA for the CDR3 is TGTGCCAGCAGCCAGCGGGGGGGCCGTTTCGGTGAGCAGTTCTTC. The V and J genes are TRBV7-2 and TRBJ2-1, with 10 bases fitting TRBD2. The J segment lost 9 bases and the V segment lost 5 bases, leaving 10 bases of the junction unmatched. The CDR3 contains 15 residues. The germline gives CDR1 SGHTA, CDR2 FQGNSA.

The CDR3 bases are TGTGCCAGCAGCAGAGGGGGGGCTATGAGCACCGGGGAGCTGTTTTTT. The encoded protein is CASSRGGAMSTGELFF. The chain recombines TRBV6-2 or TRBV6-3 with TRBJ2-2; possibly TRBD2 for D (7 bases). CDR1 MNHEY and CDR2 SVGEGT come from the germline V gene. This CDR3 is built from 16 residues. Trimming shortened V by 6 bases and J by 4 bases, and 18 bases separated the two germline ends.

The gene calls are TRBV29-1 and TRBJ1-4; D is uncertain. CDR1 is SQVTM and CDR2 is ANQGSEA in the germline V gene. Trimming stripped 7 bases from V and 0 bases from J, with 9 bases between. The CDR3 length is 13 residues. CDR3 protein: CSAGEATNEKLFF. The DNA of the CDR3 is TGCAGCGCCGGCGAGGCAACTAATGAAAAACTGTTTTTT.

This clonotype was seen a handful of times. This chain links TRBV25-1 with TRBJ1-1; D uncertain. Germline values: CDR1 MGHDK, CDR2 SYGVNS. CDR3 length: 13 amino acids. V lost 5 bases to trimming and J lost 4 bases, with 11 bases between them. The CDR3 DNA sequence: TGTGCCAGCAGTTGGTACGGGATCACTGAAGCTTTCTTT. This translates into CASSWYGITEAFF.

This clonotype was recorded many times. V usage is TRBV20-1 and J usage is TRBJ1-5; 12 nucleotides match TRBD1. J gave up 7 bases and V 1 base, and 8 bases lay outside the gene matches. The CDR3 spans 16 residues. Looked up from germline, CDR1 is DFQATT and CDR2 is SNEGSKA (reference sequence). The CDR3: CSARASGQGAGQPQHF. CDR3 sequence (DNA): TGCAGTGCTAGAGCTTCGGGACAGGGGGCGGGCCAGCCCCAGCATTTT.

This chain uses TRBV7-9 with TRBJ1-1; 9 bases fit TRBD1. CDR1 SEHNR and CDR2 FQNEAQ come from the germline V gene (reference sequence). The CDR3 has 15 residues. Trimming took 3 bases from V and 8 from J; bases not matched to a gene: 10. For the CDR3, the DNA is TGTGCCAGCAGCTTCTCACAGGGGGCGAATTCCGAAGCTTTCTTT. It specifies CASSFSQGANSEAFF. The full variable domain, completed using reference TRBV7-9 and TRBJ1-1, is DTGVSQNPRHKITKRGQNVTFRCDPISEHNRLYWYRQTLGQGPEFLTYFQNEAQLEKSRLLSDRFSAERPKGSFSTLEIQRTEQGDSAMYLCASSFSQGANSEAFFGQGTRLTVV.

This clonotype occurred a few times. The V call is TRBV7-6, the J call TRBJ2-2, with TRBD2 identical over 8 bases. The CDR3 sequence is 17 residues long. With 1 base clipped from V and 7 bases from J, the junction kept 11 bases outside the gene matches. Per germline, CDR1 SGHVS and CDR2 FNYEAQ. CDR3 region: CASSLVSSGGGHGELFF. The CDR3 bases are TGTGCCAGCAGCTTAGTATCGAGCGGGGGTGGTCACGGGGAGCTGTTTTTT.

The CDR3 sequence: CASSQTGVYEQFF. The CDR3 nucleotides are TGCGCCAGCAGCCAGACAGGGGTTTATGAGCAGTTCTTC. The rearrangement uses TRBV5-1 and TRBJ2-1; 8 nucleotides agree with TRBD1. Germline values: CDR1 SGHRS, CDR2 YFSETQ. There are 13 residues in the CDR3. Germline trimming cut 4 bases from V and 8 bases from J; bases unmatched to any gene: 5.

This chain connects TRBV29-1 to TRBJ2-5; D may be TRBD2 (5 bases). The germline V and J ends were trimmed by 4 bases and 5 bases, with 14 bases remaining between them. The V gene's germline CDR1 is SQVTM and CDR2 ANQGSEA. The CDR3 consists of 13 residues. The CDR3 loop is CSVVSGLRETQYF. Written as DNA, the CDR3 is TGCAGCGTTGTATCGGGGTTAAGGGAGACCCAGTACTTC.

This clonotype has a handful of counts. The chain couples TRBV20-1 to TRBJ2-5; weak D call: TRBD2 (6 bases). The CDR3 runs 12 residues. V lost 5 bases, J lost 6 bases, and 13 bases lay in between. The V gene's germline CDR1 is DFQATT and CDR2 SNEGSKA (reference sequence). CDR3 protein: CSAGGKGQTQYF. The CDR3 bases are TGCAGTGCTGGCGGGAAAGGGCAGACCCAGTACTTC.

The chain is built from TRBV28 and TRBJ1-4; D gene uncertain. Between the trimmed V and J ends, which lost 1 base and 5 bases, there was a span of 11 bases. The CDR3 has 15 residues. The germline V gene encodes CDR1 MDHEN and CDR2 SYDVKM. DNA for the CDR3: TGTGCCAGCAGTTTATTCGGCGGTGGCAATGAAAAACTGTTTTTT. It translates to CASSLFGGGNEKLFF.

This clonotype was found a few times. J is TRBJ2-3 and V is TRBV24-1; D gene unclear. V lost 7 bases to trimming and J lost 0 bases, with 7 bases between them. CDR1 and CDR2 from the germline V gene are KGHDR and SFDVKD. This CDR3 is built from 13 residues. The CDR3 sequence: CATSGDSTDTQYF. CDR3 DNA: TGTGCCACCAGCGGTGACAGCACAGATACGCAGTATTTT.

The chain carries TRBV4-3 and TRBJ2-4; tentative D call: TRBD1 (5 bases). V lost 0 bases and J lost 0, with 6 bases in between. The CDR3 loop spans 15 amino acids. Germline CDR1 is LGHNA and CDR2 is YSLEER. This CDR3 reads CASSQDGAAKNIQYF. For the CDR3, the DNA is TGCGCCAGCAGCCAAGATGGGGCAGCCAAAAACATTCAGTACTTC.

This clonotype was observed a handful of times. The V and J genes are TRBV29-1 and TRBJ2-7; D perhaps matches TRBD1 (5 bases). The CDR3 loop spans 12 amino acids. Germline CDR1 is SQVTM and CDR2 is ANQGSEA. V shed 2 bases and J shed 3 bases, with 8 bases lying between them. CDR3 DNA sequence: TGCAGCGTTGAATTGGGGCTCTACGAGCAGTACTTC. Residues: CSVELGLYEQYF.

The chain's CDR3 is CASSQEMNYGYTF. In DNA, the CDR3 is TGTGCCAGCAGCCAAGAGATGAACTATGGCTACACCTTC. The rearrangement links TRBV4-2 to TRBJ1-2; D gene ambiguous. The CDR3 loop spans 13 amino acids. Trimming cost V 0 bases and J 2 bases, with 4 bases left between them. Germline CDR1 LGHNA, CDR2 YNFKEQ.